A single sample gave rise to the 20 T cell receptor beta chains below, sequenced in a study of identical twins (dated by TCRdb to 2015 to 2016). The library was built by means of 5' RACE. The instrument given in TCRdb is Illumina HiSeq 2000. TCRdb reprocessing: public reads trimmed at Q25 with fastp, clones called with MiXCR, in-frame beta chains kept. For every CDR3 protein sequence, its rows merge into one entry that carries the most common genes and DNA. This sample holds about 240,000 distinct CDR3 sequences; 8% to 11% were observed only once. Of the sample, approximately 11% falls within the top ten clones. The sequenced material came from memory T cells sorted from blood. The cell subset or site label of this sample denotes: CD45RO+ enriched T cells. The receptors come from a man aged 50-60 years in good health.

The gene calls are TRBV10-3 and TRBJ2-2; D could derive from TRBD1 or TRBD2 (6 bases each). The CDR3 spans 14 residues. Trimming left V 10 bases short and J 5 bases short, with 17 bases between. The germline CDR1 and CDR2 sequences are ENHRY and SYGVKD. In DNA, the CDR3 is TGTGCCACCGACAGCGGAGGGGGTACCGGGGAGCTGTTTTTT. Translating it yields CATDSGGGTGELFF.

V gene TRBV12-3 or TRBV12-4 combines with J gene TRBJ2-7, with D perhaps matching TRBD1 (5 bases). The CDR3 totals 15 residues. The ends were cut back, 5 bases at V and 0 bases at J, with 14 bases in the middle. The CDR3 DNA follows: TGTGCCAGCAGTCTCCTTGACAGCCTCTCCTACGAGCAGTACTTC. This translates into CASSLLDSLSYEQYF.

This clonotype was seen repeatedly, ten times or more. J is TRBJ2-4 and V is TRBV4-1; D possibly uses TRBD1 or TRBD2 (5 bases each). V was clipped by 2 bases and J by 8 bases, with 13 bases between them. The CDR3 is 14 residues long. Per germline, CDR1 MGHRA and CDR2 YSYEKL. In nucleotides, the CDR3 is TGCGCCAGCAGCCAAACCTTGGGACGAGACATTCAGTACTTC. This encodes CASSQTLGRDIQYF.

This clonotype came up a few times. The chain links TRBV6-5 to TRBJ2-2; D not resolved. CDR1 is MNHEY, CDR2 SVGAGI, per germline. The CDR3 runs to 15 residues. The ends were cut back, 0 bases at V and 4 bases at J, with 9 bases in the middle. The CDR3 reads CASSYSQTATGELFF. CDR3 bases: TGTGCCAGCAGTTACTCGCAAACGGCCACCGGGGAGCTGTTTTTT.

This clonotype has more than one count but fewer than ten. The chain joins TRBV5-1 to TRBJ2-7; 7 bases are a match to TRBD2. This CDR3 has 14 residues. Germline CDR1 SGHRS, CDR2 YFSETQ. The V segment lost 6 bases and the J segment 1 base; nucleotides outside the gene matches: 7. Written as DNA, the CDR3 is TGCGCCAGCAAGCGGGACGTAGGATCCTACGAGCAGTACTTC. Translation: CASKRDVGSYEQYF.

This clonotype was detected ten times or more. CDR3 sequence: CSVDGLQQVNEQFF. The DNA of the CDR3 is TGCAGCGTGGACGGACTTCAACAAGTAAATGAGCAGTTCTTC. J is TRBJ2-1 and V is TRBV29-1; D might be TRBD2 (5 bases). Germline values: CDR1 SQVTM, CDR2 ANQGSEA. The CDR3 runs 14 residues. Between the trimmed V and J ends, which lost 6 bases and 7 bases, there was a span of 19 bases.

Many counts were recorded for this clonotype. The chain combines TRBV5-1 with TRBJ1-1; D remains unclear. Germline-derived CDR1 and CDR2 are SGHRS and YFSETQ. This CDR3 is 15 amino acids long. With 0 bases removed from V and 0 bases from J, the gap between germline ends came to 9 bases. The CDR3 bases are TGCGCCAGCAGCTTGGAAGTGGGAATGAACACTGAAGCTTTCTTT. It specifies CASSLEVGMNTEAFF.

This clonotype was seen a handful of times. V gene TRBV18 combines with J gene TRBJ2-1; D is unresolved. Trimming took 2 bases from V and 3 from J, leaving 8 bases between them. This CDR3 is 14 amino acids long. From germline, CDR1 is KGHSH and CDR2 LQKENI. The CDR3 region has the DNA TGTGCCAGCTCACCAGCCTCTAGCTACAATGAGCAGTTCTTC. As protein: CASSPASSYNEQFF. Supplemented by reference TRBV18 and TRBJ2-1, the full variable domain reads NAGVMQNPRHLVRRRGQEARLRCSPMKGHSHVYWYRQLPEEGLKFMVYLQKENIIDESGMPKERFSAEFPKEGPSILRIQQVVRGDSAAYFCASSPASSYNEQFFGPGTRLTVL.

The rearrangement uses TRBV6-5 and TRBJ2-4, with 12 bases matching TRBD2. The CDR3 totals 15 residues. Trimming cost V 4 bases and J 4 bases; bases outside gene matches: 2. The germline V gene encodes CDR1 MNHEY and CDR2 SVGAGI. The CDR3 DNA is TGTGCCAGCAGTTTAGGGACTAGCGGGAAAAACATTCAGTACTTC. The encoded protein is CASSLGTSGKNIQYF.

This sequence joins TRBV2 and TRBJ1-3; D is undetermined. Germline CDR1 reads SNHLY; CDR2 reads FYNNEI. CDR3 length: 16 residues. V gave up 3 bases and J gave up 4 bases, with 16 bases separating them. CDR3: CASSDRVSKWGNTIYF. In DNA, the CDR3 is TGTGCCAGCAGTGATCGGGTCTCGAAGTGGGGAAACACCATATATTTT.

This chain connects TRBV24-1 to TRBJ1-2; 8 nucleotides line up with TRBD1. The CDR3 extends over 13 amino acids. The germline V gene encodes CDR1 KGHDR and CDR2 SFDVKD. Germline trimming cut 9 bases from V and 8 bases from J; bases unmatched to any gene: 10. The CDR3 reads CATSSTGDMGYTF. Here the CDR3 DNA reads TGTGCCACCTCTTCGACAGGGGACATGGGCTACACCTTC.

This clonotype was seen a handful of times. The V call is TRBV5-4, the J call TRBJ2-7, with D tentatively TRBD1 (7 bases). V lost 0 bases, J lost 7 bases, and 14 bases lay in between. The germline gives CDR1 SGHNT, CDR2 YYREEE (reference sequence). This CDR3 spans 14 amino acids. This chain's CDR3 is CASSLVEGAGEQYF. Here the CDR3 DNA reads TGTGCCAGCAGCTTGGTAGAGGGGGCGGGAGAGCAGTACTTC.

The chain couples TRBV11-2 to TRBJ1-4; D remains unclear. Between the trimmed V and J ends, which lost 4 bases and 2 bases, there was a span of 8 bases. The length of the CDR3 is 14 residues. The germline V gene encodes CDR1 SGHAT and CDR2 FQNNGV. In nucleotides, the CDR3 is TGTGCCAGCAGCTCCCCATCGACTAATGAAAAACTGTTTTTT. Protein product: CASSSPSTNEKLFF.

This clonotype was found a few times. The rearrangement uses TRBV28 and TRBJ1-5; maybe TRBD1 (6 bases). The CDR3 spans 14 residues. Germline CDR1 reads MDHEN; CDR2 reads SYDVKM. V lost 11 bases and J lost 0, with 14 bases in between. The CDR3 is CAGGGQISNQPQHF. The CDR3 nucleotides read TGTGCCGGGGGAGGACAGATTAGCAATCAGCCCCAGCATTTT.

The table lists this clonotype with many counts. The chain recombines TRBV29-1 with TRBJ2-3, with D possibly TRBD2 on 6 matching bases. This CDR3 is built from 14 residues. Germline V gene lookup returns CDR1 SQVTM and CDR2 ANQGSEA. V gave up 7 bases and J gave up 1 base, with 15 bases separating them. In DNA, the CDR3 is TGCAGCGCCCGGTGGGGGGTCCGCACAGATACGCAGTATTTT. This codes for CSARWGVRTDTQYF.

The V and J genes are TRBV3-1 and TRBJ2-7, with 10 positions matching TRBD1. The V gene end was trimmed by 3 bases and the J gene end by 3 bases; junction bases not matched to a gene: 5. Germline V CDR1 and CDR2: LGHDT, YNNKEL (reference sequence). This CDR3 contains 15 residues. The CDR3 DNA is TGTGCCAGCAGCCAGGGACAGGGGAAGGGCTACGAGCAGTACTTC. This encodes CASSQGQGKGYEQYF.

This clonotype was detected ten times or more. The chain combines TRBV9 with TRBJ1-4; possible D gene TRBD1, 6 bases. The CDR3 is made up of 13 amino acids. Trimming took off 4 bases at V and 7 bases at J, with 11 bases between the two ends. Germline V gene lookup returns CDR1 SGDLS and CDR2 YYNGEE. CDR3 sequence: CASSSRGGEKLFF. The CDR3 DNA follows: TGTGCCAGCAGCTCCAGGGGTGGTGAAAAACTGTTTTTT.

This clonotype appeared a few times. The rearrangement joins TRBV21-1 to TRBJ2-1; the table's D call, TRBD1, was not checked against the DNA. TRBV21-1 is termed a pseudogene. This CDR3 contains 20 residues. CDR3 DNA: TGTGCCAGCAGCAAACGGGACAGGCAGAATTCACGGTCCTCCTACAATGAGCAGTTCTTC. This encodes CASSKRDRQNSRSSYNEQFF.

This clonotype occurred many times. The J gene is TRBJ2-7, the V gene TRBV27; D call uncertain. The germline V gene encodes CDR1 MNHEY and CDR2 SMNVEV (reference sequence). The V end was cut by 4 bases, the J end by 9 bases, with 13 bases between. CDR3 length: 12 amino acids. The CDR3 nucleotides are TGTGCCAGCAGTTCAATACCTGGCAGGCAGTACTTC. This translates into CASSSIPGRQYF.

This clonotype was observed many times. The rearrangement links TRBV6-2 or TRBV6-3 to TRBJ2-7; perhaps TRBD1 as D (6 bases). V shed 8 bases and J shed 0 bases, with 8 bases lying between them. The CDR3 runs to 12 residues. Germline-derived CDR1 and CDR2 are MNHEY and SVGEGT. For the CDR3, the DNA is TGTGCCAGCGAGGACAGCTCCTACGAGCAGTACTTC. It specifies CASEDSSYEQYF.